This is a list of T cell receptor beta chains from one sample in a study of response to subunit inactivated influenza vaccine. One entry per CDR3 protein results from TCRdb running MiXCR on the RT-PCR reads. The data hold 550,000 to 600,000 distinct CDR3 sequences, with roughly 10% observed a single time. The sample in question was PBMCs from blood, obtained on the day of vaccination. The origin of the receptors is a man in his fifties who received an inactivated influenza vaccine. Each CDR3 is given with its conserved first and last residue. D genes are given only for firm matches. Clone size is given for some rows only: seen once, a few or many times, or a class if the clone is expanded.

v_gene,abundance,d_gene,j_gene,CDR3aa,CDR3nt
TRBV5-1,NA,TRBD1,TRBJ2-7,CASSRDRDSYEQYF,TGCGCCAGCAGCCGAGACAGGGACTCCTACGAGCAGTACTTC
TRBV7-9,NA,TRBD2,TRBJ2-1,CASTPPASGDNEQFF,TGTGCCAGCACCCCGCCGGCTAGCGGGGACAATGAGCAGTTCTTC
TRBV5-1,few,NA,TRBJ2-7,CASSISQGIHEQYF,TGCGCCAGCAGCATAAGTCAGGGTATCCACGAGCAGTACTTC
TRBV20-1,few,NA,TRBJ2-1,CSAKMAGNEQFF,TGCAGTGCTAAAATGGCCGGCAATGAGCAGTTCTTC
TRBV28,NA,NA,TRBJ1-2,CASSLYGLGGVEANGYTF,TGTGCCAGCAGTTTATACGGGCTGGGGGGGGTCGAAGCAAATGGCTACACCTTC
TRBV7-6,few,NA,TRBJ2-1,CASSLDLFAGAPTDNNEQFF,TGTGCCAGCAGCTTAGATCTGTTTGCGGGGGCGCCCACAGACAACAATGAGCAGTTCTTC
TRBV20-1,few,TRBD1,TRBJ1-5,CSTDRGRRHVNQPQHF,TGCAGTACGGACAGGGGGCGCCGGCACGTCAATCAGCCCCAGCATTTT
TRBV20-1,few,TRBD2,TRBJ2-3,CSADSGRGTDTQYF,TGCAGTGCCGATAGCGGGAGAGGGACAGATACGCAGTATTTT
TRBV6-2/TRBV6-3,few,TRBD2,TRBJ2-3,CASHGLAGLTSTDTQYF,TGTGCCAGCCACGGACTAGCGGGCCTAACTAGCACAGATACGCAGTATTTT
TRBV12-3/TRBV12-4,few,TRBD1,TRBJ1-1,CASSSGGDRGFRDTEAFF,TGTGCCAGCAGTTCCGGGGGGGACAGGGGGTTCAGGGACACTGAAGCTTTCTTT
TRBV5-5,NA,NA,TRBJ2-3,CASSAVWDMSQDTQYF,TGTGCCAGCAGCGCGGTCTGGGACATGTCTCAAGATACGCAGTATTTT
TRBV6-2/TRBV6-3,NA,NA,TRBJ2-1,CASSSYPGQSDEQFF,TGTGCCAGCAGTTCCTACCCAGGACAGTCTGATGAGCAGTTCTTC
TRBV20-1,NA,NA,TRBJ1-1,CSASGSRGRESSEAFF,TGCAGTGCTAGCGGCAGCCGAGGAAGGGAGAGCAGTGAAGCTTTCTTT
TRBV5-1,few,TRBD1,TRBJ2-3,CASSLAAGTGKADTQYF,TGCGCCAGCAGCTTGGCCGCAGGGACAGGGAAAGCAGATACGCAGTATTTT
TRBV2,few,TRBD1,TRBJ2-1,CASSGQGVNEQFF,TGTGCCAGCAGTGGACAGGGTGTAAATGAGCAGTTCTTC
TRBV11-3,few,NA,TRBJ2-1,CASSPLGNYNEQFF,TGTGCCAGCAGCCCTCTGGGCAATTACAATGAGCAGTTCTTC
TRBV10-3,many,TRBD2,TRBJ2-1,CAISSSGGSLNNEQFF,TGTGCCATCAGTTCTAGCGGGGGGTCTCTCAACAATGAGCAGTTCTTC
TRBV5-1,NA,NA,TRBJ1-2,CASSSTTANYGYTF,TGCGCCAGCAGCAGTACGACGGCAAACTATGGCTACACCTTC
TRBV5-5,few,TRBD1,TRBJ2-1,CASWARDRRIF,TGTGCCAGCTGGGCCCGGGACAGGAGAATCTTC
TRBV29-1,few,NA,TRBJ2-7,CSVARGKSSYEQYF,TGCAGCGTTGCTCGGGGGAAAAGCTCCTACGAGCAGTACTTC
TRBV28,few,NA,TRBJ2-7,CASSRPPGNWGEQYF,TGTGCCAGCAGTCGCCCCCCAGGGAACTGGGGCGAGCAGTACTTC
TRBV4-3,few,NA,TRBJ2-2,CASRGPRTGELFF,TGCGCCAGCAGGGGACCGAGAACCGGGGAGCTGTTTTTT
TRBV20-1,NA,TRBD1,TRBJ2-1,CSARVYRGFDNEQFF,TGCAGTGCTAGAGTATACAGGGGTTTCGACAATGAGCAGTTCTTC
TRBV27,NA,NA,TRBJ2-5,CASSFLGPRGQETQYF,TGTGCCAGCAGTTTCCTAGGCCCTCGTGGCCAAGAGACCCAGTACTTC
TRBV10-3,few,NA,TRBJ2-5,CAISGARGETQYF,TGTGCCATCAGTGGTGCTAGGGGAGAGACCCAGTACTTC
TRBV6-2/TRBV6-3,many,NA,TRBJ2-7,CASWGVQNLTRAYEQYF,TGTGCCAGCTGGGGGGTACAGAACCTCACAAGGGCCTACGAGCAGTACTTC
TRBV9,NA,NA,TRBJ2-2,CASRLNRNTGELFF,TGTGCCAGCAGACTTAACAGGAACACCGGGGAGCTGTTTTTT
TRBV24-1,NA,NA,TRBJ2-5,CATSDRHGLVETQYF,TGTGCCACCAGTGACCGGCACGGGTTAGTAGAGACCCAGTACTTC
TRBV18,many,TRBD1,TRBJ2-2,CASSLGPLQGPATGELFF,TGTGCCAGCTCACTAGGCCCACTACAGGGGCCAGCCACCGGGGAGCTGTTTTTT
TRBV15,NA,NA,TRBJ2-7,CATSAEILLGGLAEQYF,TGTGCCACCAGCGCCGAGATCCTCCTTGGCGGTCTGGCCGAGCAGTACTTC
TRBV28,many,NA,TRBJ2-7,CASSLVTGSYEQYF,TGTGCCAGCAGTTTGGTGACAGGCTCCTACGAGCAGTACTTC
TRBV6-5,NA,NA,TRBJ2-2,CASSYGGASGELFF,TGTGCCAGCAGTTATGGGGGGGCGTCGGGGGAGCTGTTTTTT
TRBV28,many,NA,TRBJ2-2,CASSLTGGAAGELFF,TGTGCCAGCAGTTTAACGGGGGGCGCGGCCGGGGAGCTGTTTTTT
TRBV7-2,many,NA,TRBJ2-5,CASSLTQETQYF,TGTGCCAGCAGCTTAACCCAAGAGACCCAGTACTTC
TRBV7-2,few,NA,TRBJ2-1,CASSLGDVIVYNEQFF,TGTGCCAGCAGCTTAGGAGATGTAATAGTCTACAATGAGCAGTTCTTC
TRBV5-1,many,NA,TRBJ1-1,CASSWAGLAEAFF,TGCGCCAGCAGCTGGGCCGGGCTCGCTGAAGCTTTCTTT
TRBV5-1,few,TRBD1,TRBJ2-4,CASSSSGTGFLEVQYF,TGCGCCAGCAGCTCCTCCGGGACAGGGTTCTTGGAGGTTCAGTACTTC
TRBV7-2,few,TRBD2,TRBJ2-2,CASMLAGNTGELFF,TGTGCCAGCATGCTAGCGGGAAACACCGGGGAGCTGTTTTTT
TRBV4-3,few,NA,TRBJ2-1,CASSQRYGSWTHEQFF,TGCGCCAGCAGCCAAAGATATGGGTCTTGGACCCATGAGCAGTTCTTC
TRBV7-9,few,TRBD2,TRBJ2-1,CASSSTRASGSNEQFF,TGTGCCAGCAGCTCCACACGGGCTAGCGGGTCTAATGAGCAGTTCTTC
TRBV5-1,many,NA,TRBJ1-1,CASTPGGPNTEAFF,TGCGCCAGCACCCCCGGAGGACCGAACACTGAAGCTTTCTTT